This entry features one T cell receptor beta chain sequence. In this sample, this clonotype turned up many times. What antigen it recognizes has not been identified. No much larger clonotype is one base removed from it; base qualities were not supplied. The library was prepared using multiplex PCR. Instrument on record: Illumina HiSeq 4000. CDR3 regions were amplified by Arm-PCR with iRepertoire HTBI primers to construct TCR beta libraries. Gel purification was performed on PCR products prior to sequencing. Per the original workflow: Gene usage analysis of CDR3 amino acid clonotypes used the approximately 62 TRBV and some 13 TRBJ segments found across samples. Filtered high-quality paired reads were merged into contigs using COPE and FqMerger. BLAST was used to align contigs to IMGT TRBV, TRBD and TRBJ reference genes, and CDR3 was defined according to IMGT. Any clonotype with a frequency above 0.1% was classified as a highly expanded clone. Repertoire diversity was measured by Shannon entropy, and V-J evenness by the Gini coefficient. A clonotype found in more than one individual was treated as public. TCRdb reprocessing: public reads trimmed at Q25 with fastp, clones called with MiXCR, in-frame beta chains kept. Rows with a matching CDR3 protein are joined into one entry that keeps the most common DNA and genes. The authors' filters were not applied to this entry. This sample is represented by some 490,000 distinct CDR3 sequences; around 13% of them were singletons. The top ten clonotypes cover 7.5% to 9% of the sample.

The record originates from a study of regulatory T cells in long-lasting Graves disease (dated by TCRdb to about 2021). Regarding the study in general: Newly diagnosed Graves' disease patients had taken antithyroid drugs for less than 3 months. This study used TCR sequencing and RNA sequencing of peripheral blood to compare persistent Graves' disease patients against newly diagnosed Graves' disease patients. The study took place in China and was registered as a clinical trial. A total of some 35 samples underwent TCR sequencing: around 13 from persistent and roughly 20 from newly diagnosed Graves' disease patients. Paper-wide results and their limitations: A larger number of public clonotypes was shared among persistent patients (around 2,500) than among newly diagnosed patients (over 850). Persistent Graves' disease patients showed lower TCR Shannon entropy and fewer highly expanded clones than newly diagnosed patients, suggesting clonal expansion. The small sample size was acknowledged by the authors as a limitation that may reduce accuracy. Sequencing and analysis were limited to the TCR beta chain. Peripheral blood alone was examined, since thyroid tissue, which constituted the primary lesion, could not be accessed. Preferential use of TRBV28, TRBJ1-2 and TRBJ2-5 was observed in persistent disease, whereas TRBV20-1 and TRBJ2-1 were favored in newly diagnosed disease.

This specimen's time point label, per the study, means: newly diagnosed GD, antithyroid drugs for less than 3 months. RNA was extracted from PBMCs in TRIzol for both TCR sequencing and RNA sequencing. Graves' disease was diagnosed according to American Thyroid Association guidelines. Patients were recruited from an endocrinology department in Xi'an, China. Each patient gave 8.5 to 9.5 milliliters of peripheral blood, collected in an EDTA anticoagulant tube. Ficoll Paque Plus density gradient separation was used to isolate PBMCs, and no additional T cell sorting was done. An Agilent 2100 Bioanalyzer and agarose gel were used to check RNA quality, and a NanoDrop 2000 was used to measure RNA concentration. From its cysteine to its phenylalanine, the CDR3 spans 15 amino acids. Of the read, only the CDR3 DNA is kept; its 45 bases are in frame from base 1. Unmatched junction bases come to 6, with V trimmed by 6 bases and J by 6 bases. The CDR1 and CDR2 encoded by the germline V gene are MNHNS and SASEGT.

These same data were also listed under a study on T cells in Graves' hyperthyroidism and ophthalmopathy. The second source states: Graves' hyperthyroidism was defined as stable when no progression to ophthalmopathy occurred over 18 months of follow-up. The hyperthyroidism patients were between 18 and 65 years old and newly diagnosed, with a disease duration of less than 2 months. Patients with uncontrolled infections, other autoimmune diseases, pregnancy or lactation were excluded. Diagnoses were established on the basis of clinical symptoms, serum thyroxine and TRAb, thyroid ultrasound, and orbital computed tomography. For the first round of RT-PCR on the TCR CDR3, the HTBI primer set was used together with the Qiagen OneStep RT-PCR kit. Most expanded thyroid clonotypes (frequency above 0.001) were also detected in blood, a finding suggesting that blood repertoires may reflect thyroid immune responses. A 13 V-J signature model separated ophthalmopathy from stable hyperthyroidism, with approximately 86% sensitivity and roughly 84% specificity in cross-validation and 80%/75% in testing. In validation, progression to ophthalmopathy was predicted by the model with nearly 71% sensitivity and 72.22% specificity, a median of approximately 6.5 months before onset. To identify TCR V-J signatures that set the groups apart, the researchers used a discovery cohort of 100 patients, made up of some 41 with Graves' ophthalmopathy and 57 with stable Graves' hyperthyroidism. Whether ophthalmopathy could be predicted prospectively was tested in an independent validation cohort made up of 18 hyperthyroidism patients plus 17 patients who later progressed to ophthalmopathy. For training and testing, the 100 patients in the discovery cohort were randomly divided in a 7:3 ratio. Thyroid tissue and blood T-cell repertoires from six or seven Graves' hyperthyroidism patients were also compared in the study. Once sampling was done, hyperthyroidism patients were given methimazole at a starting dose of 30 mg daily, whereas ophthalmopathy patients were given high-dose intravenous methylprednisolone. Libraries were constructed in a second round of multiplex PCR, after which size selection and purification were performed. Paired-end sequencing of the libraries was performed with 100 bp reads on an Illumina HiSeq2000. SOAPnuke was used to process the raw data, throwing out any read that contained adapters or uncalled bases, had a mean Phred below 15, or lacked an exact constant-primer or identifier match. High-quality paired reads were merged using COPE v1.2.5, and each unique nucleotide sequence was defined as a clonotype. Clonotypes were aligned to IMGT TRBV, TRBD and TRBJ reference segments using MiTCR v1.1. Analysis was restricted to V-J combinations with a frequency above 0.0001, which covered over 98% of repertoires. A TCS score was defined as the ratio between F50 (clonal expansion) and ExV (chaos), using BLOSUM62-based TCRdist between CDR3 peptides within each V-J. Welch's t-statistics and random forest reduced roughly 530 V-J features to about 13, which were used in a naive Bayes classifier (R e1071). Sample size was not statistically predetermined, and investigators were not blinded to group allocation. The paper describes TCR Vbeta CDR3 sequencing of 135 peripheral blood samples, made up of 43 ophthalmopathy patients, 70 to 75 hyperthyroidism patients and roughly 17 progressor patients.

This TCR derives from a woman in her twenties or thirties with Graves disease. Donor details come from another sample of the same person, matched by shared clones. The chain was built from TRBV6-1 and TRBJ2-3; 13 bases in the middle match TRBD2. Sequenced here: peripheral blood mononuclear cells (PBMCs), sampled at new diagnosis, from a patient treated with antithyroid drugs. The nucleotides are TGTGCCAGCAGACCTGGACTAGCGGGAGTCGATACGCAGTATTTT. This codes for CASRPGLAGVDTQYF.